A single sample gave rise to the 16 T cell receptor beta chains below, sequenced in a study of T cells in localized non-small cell lung cancer. The protocol was immunoSEQ multiplex PCR, while the TCRdb copy is restricted to in-frame clones and leaves out a portion. The table includes around 80,000 clones, about three quarters detected once. Sequenced material: PBMCs, taken before any cancer treatment. The source of these receptors is a man aged 40 to 75 with stage II squamous cell lung carcinoma.

The rearrangement uses TRBV7-2 and TRBJ2-7; 10 bases match TRBD1. The trim removed 3 bases at V and 0 bases at J, leaving 2 bases unmatched. The CDR3 has 15 residues. Germline V CDR1 and CDR2: SGHTA, FQGNSA. The CDR3 DNA reads TGTGCCAGCAGCTTGGGACAGGGGATCTCCTACGAGCAGTACTTC. Protein product: CASSLGQGISYEQYF.

The chain recombines TRBV7-6 with TRBJ2-1, with no clear D. Trimming took 3 bases from V and 6 from J, leaving 12 bases between them. The CDR3 consists of 14 residues. Looked up from germline, CDR1 is SGHVS and CDR2 is FNYEAQ. The CDR3 DNA is TGTGCCAGCAGCTTGCCTTGGCAGTCCAATGAGCAGTTCTTC. Residues: CASSLPWQSNEQFF.

This clone showed up just a few times. This chain connects TRBV5-4 to TRBJ2-3; D gene ambiguous. This CDR3 comprises 15 residues. The germline CDR1 and CDR2 sequences are SGHNT and YYREEE (reference sequence). The V gene lost 1 base and the J gene lost 0 bases, with 9 bases spanning the gap. As DNA, the CDR3 is TGTGCCAGCAGCTTGCCAGCGACTAGCACAGATACGCAGTATTTT. It translates to CASSLPATSTDTQYF.

This clone occurred once. J is TRBJ1-2 and V is TRBV7-2; 10 nucleotides agree with TRBD1. Germline V gene data show CDR1 as SGHTA and CDR2 as FQGNSA. J gave up 5 bases and V 4 bases, and 7 bases lay outside the gene matches. The CDR3 is made up of 15 amino acids. This CDR3 is CASSSIPGQGYGYTF. As DNA, the CDR3 is TGTGCCAGCAGCTCCATCCCGGGACAGGGGTATGGCTACACCTTC.

V and J are TRBV29-1 and TRBJ1-5; TRBD1 aligns across 7 bases. Per the germline V gene, CDR1 is SQVTM and CDR2 is ANQGSEA. This CDR3 has 13 amino acids. Trimming at V came to 4 bases and at J to 4 bases, leaving 4 bases not matched to a gene. The DNA of the CDR3 is TGCAGCGTTGGGGACAGCCAAAATCAGCCCCAGCATTTT. Its translation: CSVGDSQNQPQHF.

This clone appeared a few times. Other DNA sequences from this sample encode an identical CDR3 as well. The J gene is TRBJ2-3, the V gene TRBV9; a weak D match, TRBD2 (6 bases). In germline, CDR1 is SGDLS, CDR2 YYNGEE. This CDR3 is built from 14 residues. Deletions cut 3 bases from V and 4 bases from J, with 12 bases between. CDR3 protein: CASSGGTGADTQYF. The CDR3 DNA follows: TGTGCCAGCAGCGGAGGGACGGGGGCAGATACGCAGTATTTT.

This CDR3 reads CASSTPGTSGGLGNIQYF. CDR3 DNA: TGTGCCAGTAGTACGCCCGGGACTAGCGGCGGGTTGGGGAACATTCAGTACTTC. The chain uses TRBV19 and TRBJ2-4, with TRBD2 matching over 11 bases. Germline CDR1 is LNHDA and CDR2 is SQIVND (reference sequence). This CDR3 has 18 residues. V trimming: 4 bases; J trimming: 7 bases; junction bases outside the gene matches: 15.

The gene calls are TRBV9 and TRBJ2-7; D uncertain. The CDR3 has 13 amino acids. Between the trimmed V and J ends, which lost 4 bases and 1 base, there was a span of 9 bases. Germline assignment: CDR1 SGDLS and CDR2 YYNGEE. The CDR3 coding sequence is TGTGCCAGCAGCAGTGACCCATCCTACGAGCAGTACTTC. This gives the protein CASSSDPSYEQYF.

The chain recombines TRBV7-9 with TRBJ2-5; 10 nucleotides align to TRBD1. Germline V gene lookup returns CDR1 SEHNR and CDR2 FQNEAQ (reference sequence). V lost 5 bases, J lost 7 bases, and 4 bases stayed unmatched. CDR3 length: 13 residues. Here the CDR3 DNA reads TGTGCCAGCAGCGGCAGGGACAGGGGGACCCAGTACTTC. Its protein product is CASSGRDRGTQYF.

The V gene is TRBV2, the J gene TRBJ2-1, with 15 bases identical to TRBD2. This CDR3 region has 15 residues. Germline V gene sequence: CDR1 SNHLY, CDR2 FYNNEI. The V and J ends lost 8 bases and 8 bases, in that order; junction bases with no gene match: 7. The CDR3 DNA reads TGTGCCAGCTCCTTCGGACTAGCGGGGGGGGATGAGCAGTTCTTC. Translating gives CASSFGLAGGDEQFF.

The gene calls are TRBV7-8 and TRBJ2-1; D unclear. V was pared by 0 bases and J by 10 bases, with 13 bases between. Germline loops: CDR1 SGHVS, CDR2 FQNEAQ. This CDR3 is 14 amino acids long. The CDR3 protein is CASSLAQVAGEQFF. For the CDR3, the DNA is TGTGCCAGCAGCTTAGCGCAGGTAGCTGGGGAGCAGTTCTTC.

The rearrangement joins TRBV5-1 to TRBJ2-6; D gene ambiguous. This CDR3 is 17 amino acids long. V was clipped by 4 bases and J by 0 bases, with 14 bases between them. Germline values: CDR1 SGHRS, CDR2 YFSETQ. In DNA form, the CDR3 reads TGCGCCAGCAGCCCGATGACGGTGAGCTCTGGGGCCAACGTCCTGACTTTC. Translation: CASSPMTVSSGANVLTF.

This sequence joins TRBV28 and TRBJ2-7, with 8 bases that match TRBD2. This CDR3 has 13 residues. Germline CDR1 and CDR2: MDHEN and SYDVKM. The ends lost 8 bases at V and 5 bases at J; junction bases unmatched: 8. CDR3 nucleotides: TGTGCCAGCCAAGCCGGGACTAGTAACGAGCAGTACTTC. Translation: CASQAGTSNEQYF.

This clone appeared once. The DNA for the CDR3 is TGTGCCAGCAGTCCCCCCCGGACATGGCAGTACTTC. Its protein product is CASSPPRTWQYF. The V gene is TRBV28, the J gene TRBJ2-7; the D gene is possibly TRBD1 (5 bases). The CDR3 is made up of 12 amino acids. Germline lookup yields CDR1 MDHEN and CDR2 SYDVKM. Trimming took 5 bases from V and 9 from J, leaving 14 bases between them.

This chain links TRBV28 with TRBJ2-5; no firm D call. Germline CDR1 and CDR2: MDHEN and SYDVKM. V lost 3 bases, J lost 9 bases, and 11 bases lay in between. The length of the CDR3 is 12 residues. The CDR3: CASSFYSSAQYF. DNA of the CDR3: TGTGCCAGCAGTTTTTACTCTTCGGCCCAGTACTTC.

J is TRBJ2-7 and V is TRBV7-6; 11 positions agree with TRBD1. Looked up from germline, CDR1 is SGHVS and CDR2 is FNYEAQ. V lost 3 bases and J lost 6; bases outside the gene matches: 1. The CDR3 totals 13 residues. The CDR3 reads CASSFGTGGEQYF. Written as DNA, the CDR3 is TGTGCCAGCAGCTTTGGGACAGGGGGCGAGCAGTACTTC.